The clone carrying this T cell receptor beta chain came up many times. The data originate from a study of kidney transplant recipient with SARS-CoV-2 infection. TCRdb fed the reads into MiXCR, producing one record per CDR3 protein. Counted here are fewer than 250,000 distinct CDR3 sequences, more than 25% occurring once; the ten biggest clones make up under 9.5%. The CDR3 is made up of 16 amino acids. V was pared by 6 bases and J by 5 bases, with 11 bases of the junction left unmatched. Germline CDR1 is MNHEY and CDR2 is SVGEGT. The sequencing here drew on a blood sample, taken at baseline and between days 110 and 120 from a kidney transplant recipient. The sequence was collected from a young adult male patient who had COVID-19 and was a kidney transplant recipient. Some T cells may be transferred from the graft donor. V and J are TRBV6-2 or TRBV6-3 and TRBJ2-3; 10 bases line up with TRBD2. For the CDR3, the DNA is TGTGCCAGCAGCCTCACTAGCGGGGAAGGGAAAGATACGCAGTATTTT. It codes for CASSLTSGEGKDTQYF.